Below, 28 T cell receptor beta chains from the same sample are listed, as sequenced in a study of blood T cell repertoires in COVID-19. Profiling relied on immunoSEQ multiplex PCR, and the TCRdb table lists in-frame clones only, not all of them. The sample lists 180,000 or so clones; about 81% were seen once. Sequenced material: peripheral blood. These receptors were obtained from an elderly woman with COVID-19, enrolled during active disease.

The chain employs TRBV19 and TRBJ1-4; D gene ambiguous. V was trimmed by 4 bases and J by 8 bases, leaving 20 bases between them. CDR3 length equals 16 residues. Germline V gene data show CDR1 as LNHDA and CDR2 as SQIVND (reference sequence). CDR3 residues: CASSTPRGVLREKLFF. DNA for the CDR3: TGTGCCAGTAGTACCCCTCGGGGAGTTCTGAGAGAAAAACTGTTTTTT.

This chain connects TRBV19 to TRBJ2-3; 8 bases line up with TRBD2. CDR3 length equals 15 residues. V was pared by 6 bases and J by 4 bases, with 9 bases of the junction left unmatched. Germline values: CDR1 LNHDA, CDR2 SQIVND (reference sequence). CDR3 bases: TGTGCCAGTAGGCGAGGCGGGAGGTTGGCAGATACGCAGTATTTT. Its translation is CASRRGGRLADTQYF.

The rearrangement links TRBV19 to TRBJ1-1, with TRBD1 identical over 10 bases. The germline CDR1 and CDR2 sequences are LNHDA and SQIVND (reference sequence). The CDR3 length is 17 residues. Trimming removed 5 bases from V and 1 base from J; junction bases left unmatched: 10. The CDR3 coding sequence is TGTGCCAGTAGTCCCCGGGACAGGGGCTGGGGGAACACTGAAGCTTTCTTT. It specifies CASSPRDRGWGNTEAFF.

The V gene is TRBV6-5, the J gene TRBJ1-2; D is ambiguous. V was shortened by 6 bases and J by 2 bases, with 13 bases between the two germline ends. The CDR3 is made up of 14 amino acids. Per the germline V gene, CDR1 is MNHEY and CDR2 is SVGAGI. The CDR3 DNA reads as TGTGCCAGCAGCCGCGGGCTTCAAAACTATGGCTACACCTTC. It specifies CASSRGLQNYGYTF.

The V call is TRBV27, the J call TRBJ2-7; 9 nucleotides agree with TRBD2. Unmatched junction bases numbered 6, after V lost 5 bases and J lost 1 base. The CDR3 loop spans 15 amino acids. Germline CDR1 MNHEY, CDR2 SMNVEV (reference sequence). The CDR3 nucleotides read TGTGCCAGCAGTCCCAGCGGGAGGAGTTCCTACGAGCAGTACTTC. Protein: CASSPSGRSSYEQYF.

The chain carries TRBV28 and TRBJ1-2; TRBD1 matches at 9 bases. J gave up 8 bases and V 6 bases, and 7 bases lay outside the gene matches. The CDR3 is made up of 13 amino acids. Germline V gene sequence: CDR1 MDHEN, CDR2 SYDVKM. The CDR3 is CASSPGQGGGYTF. The CDR3, as DNA: TGTGCCAGCAGCCCGGGACAGGGAGGCGGCTACACCTTC.

The V and J genes are TRBV5-4 and TRBJ2-7, with 10 bases identical to TRBD1. CDR1 is SGHNT, CDR2 YYREEE, per germline (reference sequence). The CDR3 contains 15 residues. V trimming: 3 bases; J trimming: 3 bases; junction bases outside the gene matches: 6. CDR3 nucleotide sequence: TGTGCCAGCAGCTCCCCGGGACAGGGGATCTACGAGCAGTACTTC. Amino acid sequence: CASSSPGQGIYEQYF.

This chain links TRBV6-5 with TRBJ1-5; D call uncertain. In germline, CDR1 is MNHEY, CDR2 SVGAGI. V was shortened by 6 bases and J by 0 bases, with 9 bases between the two germline ends. This CDR3 has 14 residues. CDR3 in amino acids: CASSVQSSNQPQHF. Here the CDR3 DNA reads TGTGCCAGCAGCGTACAGTCTAGCAATCAGCCCCAGCATTTT.

The chain employs TRBV7-9 and TRBJ1-1; TRBD1 aligns across 7 bases. CDR3 length equals 12 residues. V shed 7 bases, J shed 10 bases, and the junction held 9 bases outside the gene matches. Germline V lookup: CDR1 SEHNR, CDR2 FQNEAQ (reference sequence). The CDR3 DNA reads TGTGCCAGCAATGATCAGGGGGTTGGAGCTTTCTTT. It yields the protein CASNDQGVGAFF. Combining the CDR3 with reference TRBV7-9 and TRBJ1-1 gives the whole variable domain DTGVSQNPRHKITKRGQNVTFRCDPISEHNRLYWYRQTLGQGPEFLTYFQNEAQLEKSRLLSDRFSAERPKGSFSTLEIQRTEQGDSAMYLCASNDQGVGAFFGQGTRLTVV.

The chain joins TRBV10-3 to TRBJ1-5; the match to TRBD1 covers 7 bases. CDR1 is ENHRY and CDR2 is SYGVKD in the germline V gene. Trimming cost V 0 bases and J 2 bases; bases outside gene matches: 7. The CDR3 is 17 amino acids. The CDR3 DNA is TGTGCCATCAGTGAGTCCAGGGGGTCGAGTGGCAATCAGCCCCAGCATTTT. Translated: CAISESRGSSGNQPQHF.

Only a few counts were recorded for this clone. The rearrangement joins TRBV10-3 to TRBJ1-6; D gene uncertain. V was pared by 1 base and J by 7 bases, with 11 bases between. Per germline, CDR1 ENHRY and CDR2 SYGVKD. This CDR3 comprises 15 residues. CDR3 loop: CAISEWGAGNSPLHF. The CDR3 coding sequence is TGTGCCATCAGTGAGTGGGGAGCGGGAAATTCACCCCTCCACTTT.

The rearrangement uses TRBV28 and TRBJ1-2, with D unresolved. The CDR3 sequence is 13 residues long. Looked up from germline, CDR1 is MDHEN and CDR2 is SYDVKM. V was shortened by 3 bases and J by 5 bases, with 10 bases between the two germline ends. Here the CDR3 reads CASSFVERYGYTF. The CDR3 coding sequence is TGTGCCAGCAGTTTCGTTGAGAGATATGGCTACACCTTC.

The gene calls are TRBV19 and TRBJ1-2, with 12 bases that match TRBD1. Germline V gives CDR1 LNHDA, CDR2 SQIVND (reference sequence). Trimming cost V 3 bases and J 4 bases; bases outside gene matches: 9. The CDR3 is 17 amino acids. The CDR3 sequence: CASSISPGQGAIYGYTF. The DNA for the CDR3 is TGTGCCAGTAGTATCTCTCCGGGACAGGGGGCAATCTATGGCTACACCTTC. The full variable domain, in which reference TRBV19 and TRBJ1-2 provide the parts outside the CDR3, is DGGITQSPKYLFRKEGQNVTLSCEQNLNHDAMYWYRQDPGQGLRLIYYSQIVNDFQKGDIAEGYSVSREKKESFPLTVTSAQKNPTAFYLCASSISPGQGAIYGYTFGSGTRLTVV.

The rearrangement joins TRBV5-1 to TRBJ2-7; 10 bases agree with TRBD2. This CDR3 region has 16 residues. CDR1 is SGHRS and CDR2 is YFSETQ in the germline V gene. V lost 4 bases and J lost 0; bases outside the gene matches: 7. The CDR3 region has the DNA TGCGCCAGCAGCCCGGGACTAGCGAACCCCTCCTACGAGCAGTACTTC. Translated: CASSPGLANPSYEQYF.

The CDR3 loop is CASSLGLAGNNEQFF. CDR3 nucleotide sequence: TGCGCCAGCAGCTTGGGACTAGCGGGGAACAATGAGCAGTTCTTC. The chain joins TRBV5-1 to TRBJ2-1; TRBD2 matches 11 bases. The germline CDR1 and CDR2 sequences are SGHRS and YFSETQ. V lost 0 bases to trimming and J lost 5 bases; unmatched junction nucleotides: 1. The CDR3 has 15 amino acids.

This clone was detected once. The V gene is TRBV6-1, the J gene TRBJ2-3; TRBD2 is a possible D gene (6 bases). The CDR3 is 15 residues long. Germline loops: CDR1 MNHNS, CDR2 SASEGT. Between the trimmed V and J ends, which lost 3 bases and 0 bases, there was a span of 10 bases. CDR3 nucleotides: TGTGCCAGCAGTGAGGGACTCTACAGCACAGATACGCAGTATTTT. Residues: CASSEGLYSTDTQYF.

This clone was recorded once. The rearrangement uses TRBV29-1 and TRBJ1-2; 8 bases are a match to TRBD1. The CDR3 extends over 13 amino acids. The germline CDR1 and CDR2 sequences are SQVTM and ANQGSEA. J lost 8 bases, V lost 4 bases, and 9 bases had no gene match. CDR3 nucleotides: TGCAGCGTTGTAGGACAGGGATCTTGGGGCTACACCTTC. Protein product: CSVVGQGSWGYTF.

The gene calls are TRBV19 and TRBJ1-1, with 7 bases fitting TRBD1. The CDR3 has 17 amino acids. The V gene end was trimmed by 9 bases and the J gene end by 1 base; junction bases not matched to a gene: 17. Germline CDR1 reads LNHDA; CDR2 reads SQIVND (reference sequence). CDR3: CASNRTITRGSNTEAFF. As DNA, the CDR3 is TGTGCCAGCAACCGGACGATAACCAGGGGGTCGAACACTGAAGCTTTCTTT.

CDR3 sequence reads: CASSLEIGYGYTF. The CDR3 nucleotides read TGTGCCAGCAGCTTAGAGATCGGCTATGGCTACACCTTC. This chain joins TRBV11-2 and TRBJ1-2; D unclear. The CDR3 is 13 amino acids. In germline, CDR1 is SGHAT, CDR2 FQNNGV. V was cut by 0 bases and J by 4 bases, with 6 bases left in between.

V usage is TRBV3-1 (or the pseudogene TRBV3-2) and J usage is TRBJ1-1; 9 bases are shared with TRBD1. The CDR3 spans 15 residues. Germline CDR1 LGHDT, CDR2 YNNKEL (reference sequence). The V and J ends lost 1 base and 1 base, in that order; junction bases with no gene match: 1. CDR3 region: CASSQGDRENTEAFF. CDR3 nucleotides: TGTGCCAGCAGCCAAGGGGACAGGGAGAACACTGAAGCTTTCTTT.

The chain carries TRBV6-2 or TRBV6-3 and TRBJ2-3; no firm D call. CDR1 is MNHEY and CDR2 is SVGEGT in the germline V gene. The CDR3 has 14 amino acids. The V gene lost 3 bases and the J gene lost 3 bases, with 10 bases spanning the gap. The CDR3 reads CASSYIIATDTQYF. The CDR3 DNA sequence: TGTGCCAGCAGTTATATTATAGCAACAGATACGCAGTATTTT.

Comment on this clone: The junction differs from germline at one of its ends, possibly a read error. J is TRBJ1-2 and V is TRBV2; 10 bases fit TRBD1. The CDR3 runs to 12 residues. Germline V CDR1 and CDR2: SNHLY, FYNNEI. CDR3: CASSDRGHGNTF. DNA of the CDR3: TGTGCCAGCTCCGACAGGGGGCATGGCAACACCTTC. Variable domain in full (rest from reference TRBV2 and TRBJ1-2): EPEVTQTPSHQVTQMGQEVILRCVPISNHLYFYWYRQILGQKVEFLVSFYNNEISEKSEIFDDQFSVERPDGSNFTLKIRSTKLEDSAMYFCASSDRGHGNTFGSGTRLTVV.

The chain combines TRBV7-8 with TRBJ2-7, with 7 bases matching TRBD1. In germline, CDR1 is SGHVS, CDR2 FQNEAQ. V lost 4 bases, J lost 7 bases, and 7 bases stayed unmatched. The CDR3 contains 13 residues. The CDR3 nucleotides are TGTGCCAGCAGCTCGTACAGGGGTCAGGAGCAGTACTTC. Residues: CASSSYRGQEQYF.

This chain joins TRBV5-1 and TRBJ1-6, with 8 bases matching TRBD1. V lost 5 bases, J lost 13 bases, and 8 bases stayed unmatched. The CDR3 is 13 amino acids. Germline-derived CDR1 and CDR2 are SGHRS and YFSETQ. The CDR3 coding sequence is TGCGCCAGCAGGCCGGACAGGGCGGGGCCCCTCCACTTT. Amino acid sequence: CASRPDRAGPLHF.

The chain is built from TRBV29-1 and TRBJ1-2; 7 positions match TRBD1. J was trimmed by 0 bases and V by 7 bases; bases with no gene match: 5. The CDR3 covers 13 residues. Germline-derived CDR1 and CDR2 are SQVTM and ANQGSEA. The CDR3 protein is CSARDSANYGYTF. CDR3 in DNA: TGCAGCGCACGGGACAGCGCTAACTATGGCTACACCTTC. The whole variable domain, remainder taken from reference TRBV29-1 and TRBJ1-2, is SAVISQKPSRDICQRGTSLTIQCQVDSQVTMMFWYRQQPGQSLTLIATANQGSEATYESGFVIDKFPISRPNLTFSTLTVSNMSPEDSSIYLCSARDSANYGYTFGSGTRLTVV.

V is TRBV11-3 and J is TRBJ2-5; 7 nucleotides align to TRBD1. Losses at the gene ends were 4 bases for V and 3 bases for J; bases not matched to a gene: 8. Looked up from germline, CDR1 is SGHNT and CDR2 is YENEEA. This CDR3 spans 15 amino acids. The CDR3 coding sequence is TGTGCCAGCAGCTCATGGACAGGACCTGAAGAGACCCAGTACTTC. This codes for CASSSWTGPEETQYF.

V is TRBV24-1 and J is TRBJ1-2; weak D call: TRBD1 (5 bases). The V end was cut by 0 bases, the J end by 7 bases, with 11 bases between. The V gene's germline CDR1 is KGHDR and CDR2 SFDVKD. This CDR3 is built from 14 residues. CDR3: CATSDLGREGGYTF. CDR3 in DNA: TGTGCCACCAGTGATTTGGGCAGGGAGGGTGGCTACACCTTC.

The gene calls are TRBV29-1 and TRBJ2-7; 8 bases align to TRBD1. The CDR3 covers 13 residues. V was clipped by 6 bases and J by 2 bases; unmatched bases: 6. In germline, CDR1 is SQVTM, CDR2 ANQGSEA. The CDR3 region has the DNA TGCAGCGTACGACAGGGGATAACCTACGAGCAGTACTTC. This encodes CSVRQGITYEQYF.